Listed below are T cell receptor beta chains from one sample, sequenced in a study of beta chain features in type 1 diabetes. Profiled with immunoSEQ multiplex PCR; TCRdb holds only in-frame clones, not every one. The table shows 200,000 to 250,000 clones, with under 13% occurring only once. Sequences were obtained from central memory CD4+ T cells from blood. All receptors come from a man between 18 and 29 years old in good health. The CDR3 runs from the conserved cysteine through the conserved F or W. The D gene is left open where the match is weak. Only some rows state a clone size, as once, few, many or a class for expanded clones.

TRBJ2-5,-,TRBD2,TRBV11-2,TGTGCCAGCAGCTTCGCGGGAGTAGAGACCCAGTACTTC,CASSFAGVETQYF
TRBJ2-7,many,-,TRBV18,TGTGCCAGCTCACCTCCCGGACAGCTGGTCTACGAGCAGTACTTC,CASSPPGQLVYEQYF
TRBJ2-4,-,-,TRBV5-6,TGTGCCAGCAGCTTCCTCCTAGAAACCAAAAACATTCAGTACTTC,CASSFLLETKNIQYF
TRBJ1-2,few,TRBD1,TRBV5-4,TGTGCCAGCAGCTTGGTGACAGGGGGCTACACCTTC,CASSLVTGGYTF
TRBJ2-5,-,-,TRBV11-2,TGTGCCAGCAGCGCGGACAGGGAGGGGACCCAGTACTTC,CASSADREGTQYF
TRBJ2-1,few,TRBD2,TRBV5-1,TGCGCCAGCAGCTTGTTGACTAGCTTGTACAATGAGCAGTTCTTC,CASSLLTSLYNEQFF
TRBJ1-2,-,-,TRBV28,TGTGCCAGCAGTTCGGCAGGGTTTAACTATGGCTACACCTTC,CASSSAGFNYGYTF
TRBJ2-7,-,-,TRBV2,TGTGCCAGCAGTGACTACCGGGACTTAGCCTACGAGCAGTACTTC,CASSDYRDLAYEQYF
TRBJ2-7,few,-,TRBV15,TGTGCCACCAGCAGAGGGAGGGTCACCTACGAGCAGTACTTC,CATSRGRVTYEQYF
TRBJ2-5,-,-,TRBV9,TGTGCCAGCAGTGATCCCCTCCGTAAGTCGGAGACCCAGTACTTC,CASSDPLRKSETQYF
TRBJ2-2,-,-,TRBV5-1,TGCGCCAGCAGCTGGACCGAGACTAGTCCCACCGGGGAGCTGTTTTTT,CASSWTETSPTGELFF
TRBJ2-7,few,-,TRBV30,TGTGCCTGGAGTGGATTCGGGACCCGGGGGTACGAGCAGTACTTC,CAWSGFGTRGYEQYF
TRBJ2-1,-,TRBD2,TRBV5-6,TGTGCCAGCAGCGGTATAGCGGGAGATGCCTACAATGAGCAGTTCTTC,CASSGIAGDAYNEQFF
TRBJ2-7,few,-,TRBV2,TGTGCCAGCAGTCTTACCTTCGTTACCGAGCAGTACTTC,CASSLTFVTEQYF
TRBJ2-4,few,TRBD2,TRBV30,TGTGCCTGGAAACTAGCGGGAGGGCTCCCCAAAAACAATCAGTACTTC,CAWKLAGGLPKNNQYF
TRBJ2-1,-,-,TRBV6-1,TGTGCCAGCTGGGGCTACAATGAGCAGTTCTTC,CASWGYNEQFF
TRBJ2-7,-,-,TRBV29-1,TGCAGCGTTGAGTCGGGACACAGCTACGAGCAGTACTTC,CSVESGHSYEQYF
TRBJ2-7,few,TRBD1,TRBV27,TGTGCCAGCAGTGGGGGACAGGGGCGTTCCCGTAGCGGGAATTACGAGCAGTACTTC,CASSGGQGRSRSGNYEQYF
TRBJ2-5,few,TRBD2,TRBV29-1,TGCAGCGTTGCAGGGAGGGCCCAGGAGACCCAGTACTTC,CSVAGRAQETQYF
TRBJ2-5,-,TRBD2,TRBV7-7,TGTGCCCTGGATTGGGGAGCGGGAGGCCAAGAGACCCAGTACTTC,CALDWGAGGQETQYF
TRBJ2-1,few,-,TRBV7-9,TGTGCCAGCAGCCCTGGGCCCGAGGTTTCCTACAATGAGCAGTTCTTC,CASSPGPEVSYNEQFF
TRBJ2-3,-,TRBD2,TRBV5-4,TGTGCCAGCAGGGGGGGACTAGCGGTCCCCACAGATACGCAGTATTTT,CASRGGLAVPTDTQYF
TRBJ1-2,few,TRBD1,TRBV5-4,TGTGCCAGCAGCCTTCAGGACAGGATTATCGGCTACACCTTC,CASSLQDRIIGYTF
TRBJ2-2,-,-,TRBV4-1,TGCGCCAGCAGCCAGGGACTCCAGAACACCGGGGAGCTGTTTTTT,CASSQGLQNTGELFF
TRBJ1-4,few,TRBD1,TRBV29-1,TGCAGCGCTACAGGGGGTGGTTCTAATGAAAAACTGTTTTTT,CSATGGGSNEKLFF
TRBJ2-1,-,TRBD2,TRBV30,TGTGCCTGGACGGCGGGAGGGATTGAGCAGTTCTTC,CAWTAGGIEQFF
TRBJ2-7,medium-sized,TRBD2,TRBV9,TGTGCCAGCAGCGTAGGAAGCGGGAGGGACACCTACGAGCAGTACTTC,CASSVGSGRDTYEQYF
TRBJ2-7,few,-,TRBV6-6,TGTGCCAGCAGTTATAATCCCTCTCGGCAGGCCTACGAGCAGTACTTC,CASSYNPSRQAYEQYF
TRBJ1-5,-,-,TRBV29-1,TGCAGCGTTGAAGAGCGGCCCAATCAGCCCCAGCATTTT,CSVEERPNQPQHF